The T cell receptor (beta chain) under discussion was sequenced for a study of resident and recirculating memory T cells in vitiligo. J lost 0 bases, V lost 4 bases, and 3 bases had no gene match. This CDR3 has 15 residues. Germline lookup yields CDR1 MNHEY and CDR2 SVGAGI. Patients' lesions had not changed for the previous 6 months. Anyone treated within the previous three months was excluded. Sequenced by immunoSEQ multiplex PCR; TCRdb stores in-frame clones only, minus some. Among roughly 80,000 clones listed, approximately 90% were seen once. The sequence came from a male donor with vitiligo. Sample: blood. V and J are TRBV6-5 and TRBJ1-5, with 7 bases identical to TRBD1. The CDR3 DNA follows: TGTGCCAGCAGTTCCGGGACAGCTAGCAATCAGCCCCAGCATTTT. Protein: CASSSGTASNQPQHF.